Below are 15 T cell receptor beta chains sequenced from a single sample in a study of blood T cell repertoires in COVID-19. Profiled with immunoSEQ multiplex PCR; TCRdb holds only in-frame clones, not every one. The repertoire consists of roughly 250,000 clones, with 80% to 90% occurring once and the leading ten covering 3.7%. The sequenced material came from peripheral blood. These receptors all stem from a woman aged 40 to 50 with acute or convalescent COVID-19.

The chain has TRBV7-9 and TRBJ2-4; 8 bases align to TRBD2. The germline gives CDR1 SEHNR, CDR2 FQNEAQ (reference sequence). The CDR3 consists of 15 residues. The V segment lost 5 bases and the J segment 8 bases; nucleotides outside the gene matches: 11. CDR3 in amino acids: CASSPPPGGPDIQYF. In DNA form, the CDR3 reads TGTGCCAGCAGCCCCCCCCCGGGGGGGCCGGACATTCAGTACTTC.

The chain has TRBV15 and TRBJ2-1; 7 bases agree with TRBD1. V gave up 5 bases and J gave up 4 bases; unmatched junction bases: 14. CDR3 size: 17 residues. In germline, CDR1 is LNHNV, CDR2 YYDKDF (reference sequence). Written as DNA, the CDR3 is TGTGCCACCAGCCAACGGGACAGCGCGTCTACTTACAATGAGCAGTTCTTC. Its translation is CATSQRDSASTYNEQFF.

The rearrangement uses TRBV9 and TRBJ2-3; 8 positions match TRBD2. Germline assignment: CDR1 SGDLS and CDR2 YYNGEE. The V and J ends lost 1 base and 6 bases, in that order; junction bases with no gene match: 7. This CDR3 is 15 amino acids long. This CDR3 is CASSVPGGAGDTQYF. Here the CDR3 DNA reads TGTGCCAGCAGCGTACCGGGGGGGGCCGGGGATACGCAGTATTTT.

The V gene is TRBV5-1, the J gene TRBJ1-2, with 7 bases fitting TRBD1. The germline gives CDR1 SGHRS, CDR2 YFSETQ. This CDR3 region has 14 residues. V dropped 4 bases and J dropped 8; count of bases not matched to a gene: 11. The CDR3 region has the DNA TGCGCCAGCAGCGTCTCGACAGGGTCGAACGGCTACACCTTC. Translated, it gives CASSVSTGSNGYTF.

The rearrangement uses TRBV27 and TRBJ1-2, with D possibly matching TRBD1 (5 bases). This CDR3 is built from 13 residues. The germline gives CDR1 MNHEY, CDR2 SMNVEV (reference sequence). Trimming removed 5 bases from V and 0 bases from J, with 7 bases in between. CDR3: CASSPGANYGYTF. CDR3 bases: TGTGCCAGCAGTCCGGGGGCTAACTATGGCTACACCTTC.

The chain combines TRBV5-1 with TRBJ1-2, with TRBD1 matching over 11 bases. The germline V gene has CDR1 SGHRS and CDR2 YFSETQ. After removal of 0 bases from V and 7 bases from J, the junction contained 2 bases not matched to a gene. The CDR3 extends over 14 amino acids. For the CDR3, the DNA is TGCGCCAGCAGCTTGGATGGGACAGGGGGTGGCTACACCTTC. It is translated as CASSLDGTGGGYTF.

The CDR3 sequence is CASSNRRGGNTEAFF. The DNA of the CDR3 is TGTGCCAGCAGTAACCGGAGGGGGGGGAACACTGAAGCTTTCTTT. This chain joins TRBV6-5 and TRBJ1-1; tentatively, D is TRBD1 (6 bases). The germline gives CDR1 MNHEY, CDR2 SVGAGI. The CDR3 totals 15 residues. V lost 5 bases to trimming and J lost 1 base, with 14 bases between them.

V and J are TRBV30 and TRBJ2-1; 13 bases fit TRBD2. CDR1 and CDR2 from the germline V gene are GTSNPN and SVGIG (reference sequence). Trimming cost V 0 bases and J 8 bases; bases outside gene matches: 7. This CDR3 has 16 residues. This chain's CDR3 is CAWSVTTSGGIDEQFF. The CDR3 DNA sequence: TGTGCCTGGAGTGTCACGACTAGCGGGGGGATCGATGAGCAGTTCTTC.

V is TRBV9 and J is TRBJ2-4, with D perhaps TRBD1 (6 bases). The CDR3 extends over 16 amino acids. Trimming took off 0 bases at V and 2 bases at J, with 12 bases between the two ends. Per germline, CDR1 SGDLS and CDR2 YYNGEE. The CDR3 sequence is CASSVGQGSTKNIQYF. The CDR3 DNA is TGTGCCAGCAGCGTAGGTCAGGGGTCGACCAAAAACATTCAGTACTTC.

A single count supports this clone. This chain uses TRBV2 with TRBJ1-2; no firm D call. Trimming cost V 0 bases and J 6 bases, with 8 bases left between them. CDR3 size: 13 residues. The germline V gene has CDR1 SNHLY and CDR2 FYNNEI. The CDR3 sequence is CASSEAKRDGYTF. CDR3 nucleotide sequence: TGTGCCAGCAGTGAAGCGAAGCGGGATGGCTACACCTTC.

This rearrangement joins TRBV13 to TRBJ2-7; no reliable D call. CDR3 length equals 13 residues. CDR1 is PRHDT and CDR2 is FYEKMQ in the germline V gene (reference sequence). V gave up 2 bases and J gave up 3 bases, with 8 bases separating them. This CDR3 reads CASSLNSVYEQYV. The CDR3, as DNA: TGTGCCAGCAGCTTAAATTCGGTCTACGAGCAGTACGTC.

The chain carries TRBV6-6 and TRBJ1-2; D might be TRBD1 (5 bases). The V end was cut by 4 bases, the J end by 5 bases, with 17 bases between. The germline V gene has CDR1 MNHNY and CDR2 SVGAGI (reference sequence). The CDR3 length is 15 residues. CDR3 amino acids: CASSSRQYNNYGYTF. CDR3 DNA sequence: TGTGCCAGCAGTTCCCGACAGTACAACAATTATGGCTACACCTTC.

The chain recombines TRBV9 with TRBJ1-1; 10 positions agree with TRBD1. Germline V CDR1 and CDR2: SGDLS, YYNGEE. Trimming cost V 2 bases and J 4 bases; bases outside gene matches: 5. There are 15 residues in the CDR3. CDR3 protein: CASSVTGGTVTEAFF. For the CDR3, the DNA is TGTGCCAGCAGCGTGACAGGGGGCACGGTCACTGAAGCTTTCTTT.

Turning to this clone: Other nucleotide sequences from this sample produce the same CDR3. The chain couples TRBV5-1 to TRBJ2-2, with TRBD1 matching 7 bases. CDR3 size: 15 residues. CDR1 SGHRS and CDR2 YFSETQ come from the germline V gene. The V segment lost 4 bases and the J segment 0 bases; nucleotides outside the gene matches: 3. The CDR3 DNA is TGCGCCAGCAGCCCGGGGACAGCGAACACCGGGGAGCTGTTTTTT. This sequence encodes CASSPGTANTGELFF. The full variable domain, its missing parts supplied by reference TRBV5-1 and TRBJ2-2, is KAGVTQTPRYLIKTRGQQVTLSCSPISGHRSVSWYQQTPGQGLQFLFEYFSETQRNKGNFPGRFSGRQFSNSRSEMNVSTLELGDSALYLCASSPGTANTGELFFGEGSRLTVL.

The V gene is TRBV10-1, the J gene TRBJ2-1; 8 positions match TRBD1. The J segment lost 2 bases and the V segment lost 3 bases, leaving 6 bases of the junction unmatched. The germline V gene encodes CDR1 WNHNN and CDR2 SYGVQD (reference sequence). The CDR3 consists of 16 residues. DNA for the CDR3: TGCGCCAGCAGTGAAGTTCGACAGGGGCCCTACAATGAGCAGTTCTTC. This translates into CASSEVRQGPYNEQFF.